This TCR beta chain stems from a study of blood T cell repertoires in COVID-19. Study information: The analysed material was cDNA or gDNA that came from T cells, B-cell-depleted T cells, or PBMCs.

This clone was recorded only once. Cohorts were determined from participant-reported clinical history. In the original processing: For nucleated cells, counts were estimated from reference gene primer amplification. The protocol was immunoSEQ multiplex PCR, while the TCRdb copy is restricted to in-frame clones and leaves out a portion. V and J calls and clone size come straight from that table; D and trimming were deduced from the DNA. The sample lists approximately 200,000 clones; roughly 85% were seen once. The CDR3 length is 15 residues. The germline V gene encodes CDR1 PRHDT and CDR2 FYEKMQ (reference sequence). V lost 2 bases to trimming and J lost 6 bases, with 14 bases between them.

Sample: PBMCs or T cells enriched from blood (not recorded which). The TCR comes from a man aged 40-49 years who had recovered from COVID-19. The gene calls are TRBV13 and TRBJ2-1; the D gene is possibly TRBD1 (6 bases). CDR3 sequence: CASSLTGIGSNEQFF. As DNA, the CDR3 is TGTGCCAGCAGCTTAACAGGGATAGGCTCCAATGAGCAGTTCTTC.